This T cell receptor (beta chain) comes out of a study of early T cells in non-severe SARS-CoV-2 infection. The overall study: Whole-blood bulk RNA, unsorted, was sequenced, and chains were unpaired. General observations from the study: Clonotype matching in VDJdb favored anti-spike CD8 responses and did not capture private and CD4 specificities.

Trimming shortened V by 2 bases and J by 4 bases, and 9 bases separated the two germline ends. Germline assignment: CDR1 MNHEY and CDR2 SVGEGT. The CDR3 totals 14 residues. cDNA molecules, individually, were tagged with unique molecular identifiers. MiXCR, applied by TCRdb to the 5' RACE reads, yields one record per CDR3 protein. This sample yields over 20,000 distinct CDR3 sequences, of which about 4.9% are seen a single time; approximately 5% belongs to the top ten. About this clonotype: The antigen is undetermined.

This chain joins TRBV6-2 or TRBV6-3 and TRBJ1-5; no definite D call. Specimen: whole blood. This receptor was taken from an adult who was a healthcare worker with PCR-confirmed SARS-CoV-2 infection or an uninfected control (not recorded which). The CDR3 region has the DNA TGTGCCAGCAGTTACACCCAGAAGAATCAGCCCCAGCATTTT. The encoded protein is CASSYTQKNQPQHF.